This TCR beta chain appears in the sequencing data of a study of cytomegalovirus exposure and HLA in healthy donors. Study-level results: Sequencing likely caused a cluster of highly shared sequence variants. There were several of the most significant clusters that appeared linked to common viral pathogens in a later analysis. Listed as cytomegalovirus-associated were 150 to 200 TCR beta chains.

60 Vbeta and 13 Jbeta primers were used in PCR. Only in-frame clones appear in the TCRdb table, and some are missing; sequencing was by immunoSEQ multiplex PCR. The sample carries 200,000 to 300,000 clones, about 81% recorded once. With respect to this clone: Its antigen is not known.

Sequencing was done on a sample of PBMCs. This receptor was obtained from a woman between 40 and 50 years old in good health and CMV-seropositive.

The CDR3 DNA follows: TGCGCCAGCAGCCCTGGCCGCCGACAGGGGTCATTAAAGGATACGCAGTATTTT. Amino acid sequence: CASSPGRRQGSLKDTQYF. V usage is TRBV5-1 and J usage is TRBJ2-3; TRBD1 agrees at 8 bases. Germline CDR1 is SGHRS and CDR2 is YFSETQ. The junction had 19 bases not matched to a gene; V was cut back by 4 bases and J by 6 bases. The CDR3 runs 18 residues.